This T cell receptor beta chain was sequenced for a study of T-cell memory formation after mild COVID-19. Germline V gene lookup returns CDR1 SGHTA and CDR2 FQGTGA. Trimming removed 2 bases at V and 9 bases at J, with 5 bases between. The CDR3 is 11 amino acids. Each CDR3 protein is one row after TCRdb ran MiXCR on the 5' RACE reads. The sample has 300,000 to 350,000 distinct CDR3 sequences; roughly 13% are singletons. A few counts support this clonotype. The V and J genes are TRBV7-3 and TRBJ2-1, with unresolved D. Sequenced sample: PBMCs or a T cell subset sorted from them (not recorded which). The TCR originated in a man in his late teens or twenties who had mild COVID-19 (a few samples of this study predate the infection). Cell type and time point are not known. CDR3 DNA sequence: TGTGCCAGCAGCTTAGGGTTTGAGCAGTTCTTC. As protein: CASSLGFEQFF. Using reference TRBV7-3 and TRBJ2-1 for the parts outside the CDR3, the full variable domain is GAGVSQTPSNKVTEKGKYVELRCDPISGHTALYWYRQSLGQGPEFLIYFQGTGAADDSGLPNDRFFAVRPEGSVSTLKIQRTERGDSAVYLCASSLGFEQFFGPGTRLTVL.